This entry lists 21 T cell receptor beta chains sequenced from one sample in a study of blood T cell repertoires in COVID-19. Only in-frame clones appear in the TCRdb table, and some are missing; sequencing was by immunoSEQ multiplex PCR. In the table there are a few hundred thousand clones, 70% to 90% of which are singletons. The sequenced material came from peripheral blood. Source of these receptors: a woman aged 40 to 50 with acute or convalescent COVID-19.

This clone has a single count. V usage is TRBV9 and J usage is TRBJ2-5, with D possibly TRBD1 on 5 matching bases. The V and J ends lost 0 bases and 3 bases respectively, with 9 bases between them. Germline loops: CDR1 SGDLS, CDR2 YYNGEE. The CDR3 length is 14 residues. The CDR3 protein is CASSVGTLKETQYF. CDR3 sequence (DNA): TGTGCCAGCAGCGTAGGGACACTTAAAGAGACCCAGTACTTC. Combining the CDR3 with reference TRBV9 and TRBJ2-5 gives the whole variable domain DSGVTQTPKHLITATGQRVTLRCSPRSGDLSVYWYQQSLDQGLQFLIQYYNGEERAKGNILERFSAQQFPDLHSELNLSSLELGDSALYFCASSVGTLKETQYFGPGTRLLVL.

The rearrangement joins TRBV16 to TRBJ2-5; the D gene is possibly TRBD2 (6 bases). Looked up from germline, CDR1 is KGHSY and CDR2 is FQNENV. This CDR3 has 15 residues. Deletions cut 2 bases from V and 1 base from J, with 11 bases between. CDR3 amino acids: CASSQIAAGQETQYF. CDR3 bases: TGTGCCAGCAGCCAAATAGCGGCCGGCCAAGAGACCCAGTACTTC.

The chain combines TRBV5-1 with TRBJ2-2, with D tentatively TRBD1 (6 bases). The germline V and J ends were trimmed by 2 bases and 3 bases, with 8 bases remaining between them. Germline V gene sequence: CDR1 SGHRS, CDR2 YFSETQ. The CDR3 has 14 residues. The CDR3 coding sequence is TGCGCCAGCAGCTTACAGGGTGACACCGGGGAGCTGTTTTTT. Amino acid sequence: CASSLQGDTGELFF.

DNA for the CDR3: TGTGCCAGCAGCTTAGCCAGGACAGGGTCTAACCCTAGATCCTATAATTCACCCCTCCACTTT. Encoded protein: CASSLARTGSNPRSYNSPLHF. The chain uses TRBV7-2 and TRBJ1-6; 8 nucleotides agree with TRBD1. The germline V gene encodes CDR1 SGHTA and CDR2 FQGNSA. This CDR3 contains 21 residues. The V and J ends lost 0 bases and 1 base, in that order; junction bases with no gene match: 14. The complete variable domain, with remaining parts taken from reference TRBV7-2 and TRBJ1-6, reads GAGVSQSPSNKVTEKGKDVELRCDPISGHTALYWYRQSLGQGLEFLIYFQGNSAPDKSGLPSDRFSAERTGGSVSTLTIQRTQQEDSAVYLCASSLARTGSNPRSYNSPLHFGNGTRLTVT.

The chain carries TRBV2 and TRBJ1-3; no clear D. V gave up 3 bases and J gave up 0 bases, with 9 bases separating them. Germline V lookup: CDR1 SNHLY, CDR2 FYNNEI. The CDR3 is made up of 15 amino acids. The CDR3 region is CASSDDGSSGNTIYF. The CDR3 coding sequence is TGTGCCAGCAGTGACGATGGGAGCTCTGGAAACACCATATATTTT.

This clone was seen a handful of times. The genes are TRBV7-9 and TRBJ1-3; D unresolved. V was shortened by 2 bases and J by 0 bases, with 5 bases between the two germline ends. Germline values: CDR1 SEHNR, CDR2 FQNEAQ (reference sequence). The CDR3 is 14 residues long. CDR3 bases: TGTGCCAGCAGCTTAAGCCTCTCTGGAAACACCATATATTTT. Translating gives CASSLSLSGNTIYF.

This clone showed up just once. This chain connects TRBV5-1 to TRBJ2-3; TRBD1 agrees at 9 bases. Trimming removed 4 bases from V and 1 base from J; junction bases left unmatched: 4. The CDR3 is 15 amino acids. Germline-derived CDR1 and CDR2 are SGHRS and YFSETQ. The CDR3 sequence is CASSLQGAGTDTQYF. CDR3 bases: TGCGCCAGCAGCCTACAGGGGGCGGGCACAGATACGCAGTATTTT.

This sequence joins TRBV27 and TRBJ1-5; no clear D. CDR1 is MNHEY, CDR2 SMNVEV, per germline (reference sequence). The CDR3 contains 15 residues. V lost 0 bases and J lost 1, with 7 bases in between. CDR3 bases: TGTGCCAGCAGTTTATCGGCAGTAAGCAATCAGCCCCAGCATTTT. This gives the protein CASSLSAVSNQPQHF.

This chain joins TRBV7-8 and TRBJ2-7; 7 bases align to TRBD1. With V trimmed by 1 base and J by 2 bases, 8 bases remained unmatched. This CDR3 region has 16 residues. CDR1 SGHVS and CDR2 FQNEAQ come from the germline V gene. The CDR3 nucleotides are TGTGCCAGCAGCTTAGAAGGGGGCTCCCCCCCCTACGAGCAGTACGTC. It translates to CASSLEGGSPPYEQYV.

This chain joins TRBV14 and TRBJ1-2; the D is unclear. Germline V gene sequence: CDR1 SGHDN, CDR2 FVKESK. Trimming cost V 4 bases and J 0 bases, with 15 bases left between them. The CDR3 extends over 16 amino acids. The CDR3: CASSLSRSGSNYGYTF. DNA for the CDR3: TGTGCCAGCAGCCTCTCCCGGAGTGGGTCTAACTATGGCTACACCTTC.

The V gene is TRBV6-1, the J gene TRBJ2-7; 7 nucleotides align to TRBD1. From germline, CDR1 is MNHNS and CDR2 SASEGT. The CDR3 totals 15 residues. The trim removed 1 base at V and 2 bases at J, leaving 5 bases unmatched. The CDR3 DNA is TGTGCCAGCAGTGAAGACTACAGGGGACCCTACGAGCAGTACGTC. Translation: CASSEDYRGPYEQYV.

The J gene is TRBJ1-6, the V gene TRBV4-2; maybe TRBD1 (6 bases). The CDR3 has 16 amino acids. CDR1 is LGHNA, CDR2 YNFKEQ, per germline. The V gene lost 0 bases and the J gene lost 13 bases, with 19 bases spanning the gap. CDR3 region: CASSQENRQGSIPLHF. The CDR3 DNA sequence: TGTGCCAGCAGCCAAGAGAATCGTCAGGGGTCTATCCCCCTCCACTTT.

This rearrangement joins TRBV4-1 to TRBJ1-1; 7 bases line up with TRBD1. The junction had 7 bases not matched to a gene; V was cut back by 0 bases and J by 0 bases. There are 17 residues in the CDR3. The V gene's germline CDR1 is MGHRA and CDR2 YSYEKL. CDR3 bases: TGCGCCAGCAGCCAAGAAGGGGGCGGGTTGGTGAACACTGAAGCTTTCTTT. Its translation: CASSQEGGGLVNTEAFF.

The CDR3: CASTQGGHDYGYTF. The DNA of the CDR3 is TGTGCCAGCACCCAGGGGGGACACGACTATGGCTACACCTTC. The chain recombines TRBV2 with TRBJ1-2, with 7 positions matching TRBD1. The CDR3 has 14 amino acids. V shed 7 bases, J shed 3 bases, and the junction held 8 bases outside the gene matches. Germline V gene data show CDR1 as SNHLY and CDR2 as FYNNEI.

This rearrangement joins TRBV29-1 to TRBJ2-5; D call uncertain. V was cut by 2 bases and J by 5 bases, with 9 bases left in between. Germline V gives CDR1 SQVTM, CDR2 ANQGSEA. This CDR3 has 12 amino acids. CDR3: CSVEPTGETQYF. CDR3 DNA sequence: TGCAGCGTTGAACCCACCGGGGAGACCCAGTACTTC. Full variable domain (missing parts from reference TRBV29-1 and TRBJ2-5): SAVISQKPSRDICQRGTSLTIQCQVDSQVTMMFWYRQQPGQSLTLIATANQGSEATYESGFVIDKFPISRPNLTFSTLTVSNMSPEDSSIYLCSVEPTGETQYFGPGTRLLVL.

The V and J genes are TRBV6-6 and TRBJ1-1; 9 bases fit TRBD1. This CDR3 has 14 amino acids. V lost 5 bases and J lost 3; bases outside the gene matches: 4. The germline V gene encodes CDR1 MNHNY and CDR2 SVGAGI (reference sequence). Here the CDR3 DNA reads TGTGCCAGCAGTACAGGGGGCGCCGACACTGAAGCTTTCTTT. Encoded protein: CASSTGGADTEAFF.

The genes are TRBV19 and TRBJ1-1, with D possibly TRBD1 on 5 matching bases. The germline V and J ends were trimmed by 6 bases and 5 bases, with 10 bases remaining between them. The germline CDR1 and CDR2 sequences are LNHDA and SQIVND (reference sequence). The CDR3 is made up of 12 amino acids. The CDR3 loop reads CASSGGTTEAFF. In DNA, the CDR3 is TGTGCCAGTAGCGGGGGGACGACTGAAGCTTTCTTT.

The chain joins TRBV6-6 to TRBJ2-2; D ambiguous. The CDR3 loop spans 16 amino acids. Trimming removed 5 bases at V and 0 bases at J, with 13 bases between. Germline CDR1 MNHNY, CDR2 SVGAGI (reference sequence). The CDR3 sequence is CASSGRSTSNTGELFF. The CDR3 DNA is TGTGCCAGCAGTGGCCGTTCAACGTCGAACACCGGGGAGCTGTTTTTT.

The chain employs TRBV5-8 and TRBJ1-4; TRBD1 matches 9 bases. With 2 bases clipped from V and 7 bases from J, the junction kept 0 bases outside the gene matches. The germline gives CDR1 SGHTS, CDR2 YDEGEE. The CDR3 runs to 13 residues. CDR3 nucleotide sequence: TGTGCCAGCAGCTTACAGGGGGCTGAAAAACTGTTTTTT. Protein product: CASSLQGAEKLFF.

The chain combines TRBV29-1 with TRBJ1-5, with D unclear. The V gene lost 4 bases and the J gene lost 2 bases, with 12 bases spanning the gap. The CDR3 length is 14 residues. The germline V gene has CDR1 SQVTM and CDR2 ANQGSEA. The CDR3 DNA is TGCAGCGTTGTTCTGGGCGGGGGCAATCAGCCCCAGCATTTT. Protein sequence: CSVVLGGGNQPQHF.

This clone was seen just once. The chain recombines TRBV7-8 with TRBJ1-1; 8 nucleotides match TRBD1. V lost 5 bases to trimming and J lost 0 bases; unmatched junction nucleotides: 8. The CDR3 runs 16 residues. Germline loops: CDR1 SGHVS, CDR2 FQNEAQ. CDR3 coding DNA: TGTGCCAGCAGCCATACCTGGGACAGGATGAACACTGAAGCTTTCTTT. Translation gives CASSHTWDRMNTEAFF.